This T cell receptor beta chain was identified in a study of blood T cell repertoires in COVID-19. Study at large: The origin of the acute and convalescent COVID-19 samples was the United States, Italy and Spain. T cells, B-cell-depleted T cells, or PBMCs supplied cDNA or gDNA.

This CDR3 contains 14 residues. Germline values: CDR1 SNHLY, CDR2 FYNNEI. V was shortened by 1 base and J by 1 base, with 7 bases between the two germline ends. TCRdb's copy holds only in-frame clones and misses some; the assay was immunoSEQ multiplex PCR. The data hold roughly 300,000 clones, with 70% to 90% observed a single time. The sequencing sample was made of peripheral blood. V gene TRBV2 combines with J gene TRBJ1-2; unclear D gene. This receptor was obtained from a human donor in a cohort sampled during active COVID-19. CDR3 coding DNA: TGTGCCAGCAGTGAAGGCAGGTTTAACTATGGCTACACCTTC. Protein product: CASSEGRFNYGYTF.